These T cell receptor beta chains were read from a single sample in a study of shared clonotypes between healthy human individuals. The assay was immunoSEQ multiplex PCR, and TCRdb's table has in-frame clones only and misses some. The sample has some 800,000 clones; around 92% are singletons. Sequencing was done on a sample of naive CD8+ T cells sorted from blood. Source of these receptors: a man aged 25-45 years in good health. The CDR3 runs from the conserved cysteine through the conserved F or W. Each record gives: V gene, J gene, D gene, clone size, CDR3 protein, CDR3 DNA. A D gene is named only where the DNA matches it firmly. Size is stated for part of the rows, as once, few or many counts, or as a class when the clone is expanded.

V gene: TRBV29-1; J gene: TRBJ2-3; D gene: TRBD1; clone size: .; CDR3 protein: CSVVLTGGTDTQYF; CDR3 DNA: TGCAGCGTTGTCTTGACAGGGGGCACAGATACGCAGTATTTT
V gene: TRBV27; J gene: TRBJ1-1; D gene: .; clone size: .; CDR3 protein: CASSSHQSRHTEAFF; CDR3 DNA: TGTGCCAGCAGTTCCCACCAAAGTCGGCACACTGAAGCTTTCTTT
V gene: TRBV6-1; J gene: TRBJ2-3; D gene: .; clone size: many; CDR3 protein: CASKWREGTDTQYF; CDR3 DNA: TGTGCCAGCAAGTGGAGGGAGGGCACAGATACGCAGTATTTT
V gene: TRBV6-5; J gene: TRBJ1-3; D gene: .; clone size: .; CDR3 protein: CASRGGPGNTIYF; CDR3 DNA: TGTGCCAGCAGAGGGGGTCCTGGAAACACCATATATTTT
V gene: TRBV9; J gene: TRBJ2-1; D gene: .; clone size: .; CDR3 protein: CASSVDLSSYNEQFF; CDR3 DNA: TGTGCCAGCAGCGTAGACCTCAGCTCCTACAATGAGCAGTTCTTC
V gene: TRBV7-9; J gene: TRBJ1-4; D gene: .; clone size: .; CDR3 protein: CASSQSTREKLFF; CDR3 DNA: TGTGCCAGCAGCCAATCTACTCGGGAAAAACTGTTTTTT
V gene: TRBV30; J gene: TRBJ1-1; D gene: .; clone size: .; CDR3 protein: CAWSEGTNTEAFF; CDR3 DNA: TGTGCCTGGAGTGAAGGGACGAACACTGAAGCTTTCTTT
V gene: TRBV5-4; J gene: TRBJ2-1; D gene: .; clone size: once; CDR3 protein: CASSFWGGYNEQFF; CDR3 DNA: TGTGCCAGCAGCTTCTGGGGCGGCTACAATGAGCAGTTCTTC
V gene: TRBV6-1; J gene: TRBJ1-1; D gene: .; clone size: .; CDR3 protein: CASSELAGLMNTEAFF; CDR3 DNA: TGTGCCAGCAGTGAATTGGCGGGCCTGATGAACACTGAAGCTTTCTTT
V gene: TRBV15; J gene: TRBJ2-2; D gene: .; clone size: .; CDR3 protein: CATSRERQLTGELFF; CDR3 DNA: TGTGCCACCAGCAGAGAACGACAGCTCACCGGGGAGCTGTTTTTT
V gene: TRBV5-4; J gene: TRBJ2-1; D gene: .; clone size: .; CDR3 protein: CASSLDYSSYNEQFF; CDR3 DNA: TGTGCCAGCAGCTTGGACTATTCGTCCTACAATGAGCAGTTCTTC
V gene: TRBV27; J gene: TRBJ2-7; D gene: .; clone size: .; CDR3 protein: CASSLSRSGEQYF; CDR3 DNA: TGTGCCAGCAGTTTATCGAGGAGCGGAGAGCAGTACTTC
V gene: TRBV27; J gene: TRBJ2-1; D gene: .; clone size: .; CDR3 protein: CASSLYRGINEQFF; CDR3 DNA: TGTGCCAGCAGTTTGTATCGGGGCATCAATGAGCAGTTCTTC
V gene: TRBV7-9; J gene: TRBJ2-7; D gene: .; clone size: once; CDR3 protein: CASSSLYEQYF; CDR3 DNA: TGTGCCAGCAGCTCGCTATACGAGCAGTACTTC
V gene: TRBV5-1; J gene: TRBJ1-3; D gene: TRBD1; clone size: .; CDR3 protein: CASSFLAGDSQFSGNTIYF; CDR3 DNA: TGCGCCAGCAGCTTCCTAGCGGGGGACAGCCAATTCTCTGGAAACACCATATATTTT
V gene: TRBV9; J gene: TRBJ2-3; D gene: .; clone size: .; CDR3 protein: CASSVGGGKDTQYF; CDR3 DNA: TGTGCCAGCAGCGTGGGGGGAGGAAAAGATACGCAGTATTTT
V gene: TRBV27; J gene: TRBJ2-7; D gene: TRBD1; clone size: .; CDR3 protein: CASSFLLPGQGTEQYF; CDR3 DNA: TGTGCCAGCAGTTTCTTACTACCGGGACAGGGCACCGAGCAGTACTTC
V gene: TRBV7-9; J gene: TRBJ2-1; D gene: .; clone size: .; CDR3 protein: CASSYDPRQASYNEQFF; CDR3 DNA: TGTGCCAGCAGCTACGACCCTCGACAGGCCTCCTACAATGAGCAGTTCTTC
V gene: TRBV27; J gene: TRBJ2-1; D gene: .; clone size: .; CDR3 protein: CASSFPPGPAYNEQFF; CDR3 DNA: TGTGCCAGCAGTTTCCCGCCGGGACCGGCCTACAATGAGCAGTTCTTC
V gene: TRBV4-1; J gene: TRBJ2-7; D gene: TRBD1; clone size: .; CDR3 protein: CASSQEPGQGYEQYF; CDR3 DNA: TGCGCCAGCAGCCAAGAGCCGGGACAGGGTTACGAGCAGTACTTC
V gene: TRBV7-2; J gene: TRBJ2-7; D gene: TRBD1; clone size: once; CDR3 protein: CASSPWTGIYEQYF; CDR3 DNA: TGTGCCAGCAGCCCTTGGACAGGGATCTACGAGCAGTACTTC
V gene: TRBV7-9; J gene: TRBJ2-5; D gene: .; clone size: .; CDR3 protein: CASSLTRHTQETQYF; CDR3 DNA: TGTGCCAGCAGCTTAACGAGGCACACGCAAGAGACCCAGTACTTC